This T cell receptor beta chain was captured by sequencing in a study of shared T cell receptors in the human thymus. Trimming took 1 base from V and 1 from J; bases not matched to a gene: 13. Germline assignment: CDR1 SGHNT and CDR2 YYREEE (reference sequence). The length of the CDR3 is 19 residues. The repertoire was sequenced with immunoSEQ multiplex PCR; TCRdb's copy has only in-frame clones and lacks some. The profile shows over 450,000 clones, 78% of them singletons. This clone was seen once. The sample also formed part of further work on human thymus T cells. From that second work: Among the donors, all were healthy Finnish infants having corrective surgery for congenital heart defects. During corrective heart surgery, resections were taken, and the thymus tissue came from them. There were highly overlapping thymic repertoires among unrelated individuals, as related research reported.

The rearrangement links TRBV5-4 to TRBJ2-7; 11 bases agree with TRBD2. The sequence derives from a boy under three years old with a congenital heart defect. The sequenced sample was thymocytes. The CDR3 DNA sequence: TGTGCCAGCAGCTTGTTGGCGGGGACTAGCGGCCGAGTTTCCTACGAGCAGTACTTC. Translating it yields CASSLLAGTSGRVSYEQYF.